Sequencing of this TCR beta chain was carried out in a study of T cell responses to AZD1222 COVID-19 vaccine. Study in general: Doses given second, at about 4 or about 12 weeks, were pooled. Study conclusions and caveats: Receipt of two AZD1222 doses was followed by a rise in Spike-specific TCR breadth and depth. Donors in the cohort were predominantly white British and more often female, and clonal diversity was possibly underestimated.

Of note for this clone: The antigen is unknown.

CDR1 and CDR2 (germline): SGHNT, YYREEE (reference sequence). The CDR3 spans 14 residues. V trimming: 10 bases; J trimming: 5 bases; junction bases outside the gene matches: 13. TCRdb's table, derived via immunoSEQ multiplex PCR, lists solely in-frame clones and lacks some. The table records about 88,000 clones, around 92% of them present only once. The clonotype originates from an adult in good health. The chain joins TRBV5-4 to TRBJ1-1, with TRBD1 matching 8 bases. Specimen: peripheral blood, collected on day 0 of AZD1222 vaccination. CDR3 in DNA: TGTGCCCACTCAAGACAGGGGAGTGGGACTGAAGCTTTCTTT. Translation gives CAHSRQGSGTEAFF.